The next 9 T cell receptor beta chains were all read from a single sample in a study of identifying expanded T cells in peripheral blood. TCRdb keeps only in-frame clones here, not all; method: immunoSEQ multiplex PCR. Here the sample spans about 91,000 clones, 88% being singletons. Sequenced sample: blood. These receptors were taken from a person aged 18-70 years in good health.

This rearrangement joins TRBV27 to TRBJ1-5, with a tentative D call TRBD1 (5 bases). The CDR3 contains 12 residues. The germline V gene has CDR1 MNHEY and CDR2 SMNVEV (reference sequence). Trimming cost V 7 bases and J 8 bases, with 12 bases left between them. As DNA, the CDR3 is TGTGCCAGCACTAGGGGTTCGGAGCCCCAGCATTTT. Translating it yields CASTRGSEPQHF.

The CDR3 protein is CASSLDSGRYEQYF. CDR3 nucleotide sequence: TGTGCCAGCAGTTTGGATAGCGGGCGATACGAGCAGTACTTC. The V call is TRBV28, the J call TRBJ2-7, with TRBD2 matching over 7 bases. This CDR3 is built from 14 residues. With 3 bases clipped from V and 4 bases from J, the junction kept 6 bases outside the gene matches. Germline V lookup: CDR1 MDHEN, CDR2 SYDVKM.

V usage is TRBV11-3 and J usage is TRBJ2-1; TRBD2 might be the D (7 bases). The V and J ends lost 5 bases and 11 bases respectively, with 16 bases between them. The CDR3 is made up of 13 amino acids. Looked up from germline, CDR1 is SGHNT and CDR2 is YENEEA. CDR3 sequence (DNA): TGTGCCAGCAGCCTAGGGGGGGACTACCAGCAGTTCTTC. It yields the protein CASSLGGDYQQFF.

The chain has TRBV11-2 and TRBJ1-1; D is uncertain. This CDR3 region has 12 residues. Per the germline V gene, CDR1 is SGHAT and CDR2 is FQNNGV. The V end was cut by 2 bases, the J end by 1 base, with 2 bases between. CDR3 bases: TGTGCCAGCAGCTTACGGAACACTGAAGCTTTCTTT. Translated, it gives CASSLRNTEAFF. Full variable domain (missing parts from reference TRBV11-2 and TRBJ1-1): EAGVAQSPRYKIIEKRQSVAFWCNPISGHATLYWYQQILGQGPKLLIQFQNNGVVDDSQLPKDRFSAERLKGVDSTLKIQPAKLEDSAVYLCASSLRNTEAFFGQGTRLTVV.

This rearrangement joins TRBV6-4 to TRBJ2-3; 7 nucleotides align to TRBD2. The CDR3 is made up of 15 amino acids. Per the germline V gene, CDR1 is MRHNA and CDR2 is SNTAGT. The trim removed 3 bases at V and 3 bases at J, leaving 6 bases unmatched. CDR3 DNA: TGTGCCAGCAGTGATGGGGACGGGGGGACAGATACGCAGTATTTT. Translated: CASSDGDGGTDTQYF.

This chain connects TRBV4-2 to TRBJ2-1; 13 nucleotides agree with TRBD2. The CDR3 contains 17 residues. V lost 3 bases and J lost 6; bases outside the gene matches: 8. Germline values: CDR1 LGHNA, CDR2 YNFKEQ. CDR3 protein: CASSHGIWTSGGNEQFF. For the CDR3, the DNA is TGTGCCAGCAGCCATGGAATTTGGACTAGCGGGGGCAATGAGCAGTTCTTC.

The chain joins TRBV7-9 to TRBJ2-5; TRBD2 matches 9 bases. CDR3 size: 14 residues. Germline V gives CDR1 SEHNR, CDR2 FQNEAQ (reference sequence). V was clipped by 5 bases and J by 1 base; unmatched bases: 2. DNA for the CDR3: TGTGCCAGCAGCAAGGGACTAGCCCAAGAGACCCAGTACTTC. Translated, it gives CASSKGLAQETQYF.

The chain is built from TRBV10-3 and TRBJ2-6; D gene ambiguous. The CDR3 is 15 residues long. With 3 bases removed from V and 2 bases from J, the gap between germline ends came to 8 bases. Germline CDR1 ENHRY, CDR2 SYGVKD. CDR3 DNA: TGTGCCATCAGTGATAGGAGAGCTGGGGCCAACGTCCTGACTTTC. It translates to CAISDRRAGANVLTF.

The rearrangement uses TRBV27 and TRBJ1-2; 9 nucleotides line up with TRBD1. The CDR3 consists of 17 residues. CDR1 and CDR2 from the germline V gene are MNHEY and SMNVEV (reference sequence). V lost 0 bases to trimming and J lost 2 bases; unmatched junction nucleotides: 7. Here the CDR3 reads CASSLSRGQGRNYGYTF. CDR3 sequence (DNA): TGTGCCAGCAGTTTATCGCGGGGACAGGGTCGGAACTATGGCTACACCTTC.